This TCR beta chain appears in the sequencing data of a study of molecular identifiers for immune sequencing clone quantification. For bulk TCR libraries, previously described methods and listed TCR primers were used. TCRdb redid the calling of the PCR reads with MiXCR, one entry per CDR3 protein. The repertoire holds a few hundred thousand distinct CDR3 sequences, with around 21% as singletons. Naive CD8 T cells were picked out by sorting for CD8+CD4-CCR7+CD45RA+. Broader study findings: In naive cells, under 1% of molecules belonged to clones above 20 RNA copies, against over 99% in effector cells.

Germline V lookup: CDR1 LNHNV, CDR2 YYDKDF (reference sequence). This CDR3 contains 14 residues. Trimming stripped 0 bases from V and 10 bases from J, with 13 bases between. This clonotype occurred many times. Its antigen is currently unknown. Material for sequencing was naive CD8+ T cells from blood, with Jurkat cell RNA spiked in. As to subset: FACS-sorted CD8+CD4-CCR7+CD45RA+ naive T cells. This chain connects TRBV15 to TRBJ1-5; D remains ambiguous. The TCR originated in a human donor in good health. Some libraries in this study had Jurkat cell RNA spiked in. The CDR3 sequence is CATSRERWRSPQHF. The CDR3 DNA is TGTGCCACCAGCAGAGAGAGGTGGCGGTCACCCCAGCATTTT.